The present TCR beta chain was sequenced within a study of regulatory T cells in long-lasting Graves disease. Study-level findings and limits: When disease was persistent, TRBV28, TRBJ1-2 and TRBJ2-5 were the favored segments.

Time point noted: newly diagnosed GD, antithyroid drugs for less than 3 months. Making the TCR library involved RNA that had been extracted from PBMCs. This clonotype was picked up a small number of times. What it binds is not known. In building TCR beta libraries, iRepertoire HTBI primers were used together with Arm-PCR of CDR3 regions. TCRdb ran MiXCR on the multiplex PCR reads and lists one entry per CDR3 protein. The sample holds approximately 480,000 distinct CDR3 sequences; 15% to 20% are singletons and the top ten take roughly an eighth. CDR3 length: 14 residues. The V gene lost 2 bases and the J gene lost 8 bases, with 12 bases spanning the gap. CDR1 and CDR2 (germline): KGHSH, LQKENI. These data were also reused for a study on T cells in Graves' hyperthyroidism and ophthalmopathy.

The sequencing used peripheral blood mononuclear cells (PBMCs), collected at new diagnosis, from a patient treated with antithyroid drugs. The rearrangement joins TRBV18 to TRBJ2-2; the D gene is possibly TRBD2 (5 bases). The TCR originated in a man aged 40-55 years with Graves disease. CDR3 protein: CASSPTQLVGELFF. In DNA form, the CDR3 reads TGTGCCAGCTCACCAACGCAACTAGTAGGGGAGCTGTTTTTT.